What follows are 24 T cell receptor beta chains derived from one specimen sequenced in a study of T cell changes during pregnancy in multiple sclerosis. Libraries were prepared by immunoSEQ multiplex PCR; TCRdb keeps only in-frame clonotypes and omits some of them. The sample shows approximately 85,000 clones, roughly 90% of them seen only once. Sequencing used peripheral blood, obtained in the first trimester of pregnancy. These TCRs come from a female donor with multiple sclerosis, enrolled in a pregnancy study.

The chain employs TRBV27 and TRBJ2-2, with 9 positions matching TRBD1. This CDR3 has 18 amino acids. V lost 7 bases to trimming and J lost 6 bases; unmatched junction nucleotides: 18. From germline, CDR1 is MNHEY and CDR2 SMNVEV (reference sequence). CDR3 protein: CASTLRLAGTGSSGELFF. The DNA for the CDR3 is TGTGCCAGCACCTTACGGTTAGCTGGGACAGGGTCTTCCGGGGAGCTGTTTTTT.

The rearrangement joins TRBV15 to TRBJ2-1, with unresolved D. Between the trimmed V and J ends, which lost 2 bases and 9 bases, there was a span of 11 bases. CDR3 length: 13 amino acids. CDR1 and CDR2 (germline): LNHNV, YYDKDF (reference sequence). The CDR3, as DNA: TGTGCCACCAGCAGACCAAAGACAAGTGAGCAGTTCTTC. Its protein is CATSRPKTSEQFF. Combining the CDR3 with reference TRBV15 and TRBJ2-1 gives the whole variable domain DAMVIQNPRYQVTQFGKPVTLSCSQTLNHNVMYWYQQKSSQAPKLLFHYYDKDFNNEADTPDNFQSRRPNTSFCFLDIRSPGLGDTAMYLCATSRPKTSEQFFGPGTRLTVL.

The rearrangement uses TRBV10-3 and TRBJ2-5; D is unresolved. Trimming took 7 bases from V and 4 from J, leaving 22 bases between them. The CDR3 spans 16 residues. The germline gives CDR1 ENHRY, CDR2 SYGVKD. The CDR3 is CAITLSECAEGETQYF. The DNA of the CDR3 is TGTGCCATCACCCTTTCGGAGTGCGCCGAAGGAGAGACCCAGTACTTC.

The chain recombines TRBV7-9 with TRBJ1-2; 7 bases map to TRBD1. V was pared by 6 bases and J by 3 bases, with 13 bases of the junction left unmatched. This CDR3 region has 16 residues. CDR1 is SEHNR and CDR2 is FQNEAQ in the germline V gene (reference sequence). CDR3 amino acids: CASSYLQGLPDYGYTF. CDR3 DNA: TGTGCCAGCAGTTACCTACAGGGGCTCCCGGACTATGGCTACACCTTC.

Here the CDR3 DNA reads TGCAGCGTTGTATTAGCGGGGTCACAAGAGACCCAGTACTTC. Protein sequence: CSVVLAGSQETQYF. The chain recombines TRBV29-1 with TRBJ2-5, with 8 positions matching TRBD2. After removal of 4 bases from V and 2 bases from J, the junction contained 6 bases not matched to a gene. This CDR3 spans 14 amino acids. Germline V lookup: CDR1 SQVTM, CDR2 ANQGSEA. Full variable domain (outside the CDR3, taken from reference TRBV29-1 and TRBJ2-5): SAVISQKPSRDICQRGTSLTIQCQVDSQVTMMFWYRQQPGQSLTLIATANQGSEATYESGFVIDKFPISRPNLTFSTLTVSNMSPEDSSIYLCSVVLAGSQETQYFGPGTRLLVL.

CDR3 DNA: TGTGCCAGCAGCTGGTCCGGGACAGGGGAAGGTAATTCACCCCTCCACTTT. This gives the protein CASSWSGTGEGNSPLHF. This chain connects TRBV5-4 to TRBJ1-6; 10 bases line up with TRBD1. V lost 3 bases to trimming and J lost 6 bases; unmatched junction nucleotides: 9. The CDR3 contains 17 residues. Germline CDR1 reads SGHNT; CDR2 reads YYREEE (reference sequence).

The chain recombines TRBV7-5 with TRBJ1-6; TRBD1, the D gene given by the table, was not confirmed from the DNA. TRBV7-5 is described as a pseudogene. The CDR3 length is 12 residues. The CDR3 reads CARSLGNSPLHF. The DNA for the CDR3 is TGTGCCAGAAGCTTGGGCAATTCACCCCTCCACTTT.

V and J are TRBV29-1 and TRBJ2-5, with D possibly being TRBD1 (6 bases). This CDR3 contains 12 residues. Germline loops: CDR1 SQVTM, CDR2 ANQGSEA. With 4 bases removed from V and 2 bases from J, the gap between germline ends came to 8 bases. The CDR3 here is CSVVQGQETQYF. The CDR3, as DNA: TGCAGCGTTGTACAGGGTCAAGAGACCCAGTACTTC.

This chain uses TRBV7-9 with TRBJ1-2; D is ambiguous. Germline loops: CDR1 SEHNR, CDR2 FQNEAQ (reference sequence). V dropped 3 bases and J dropped 2 bases, with 7 bases sitting between them. The CDR3 contains 13 residues. The CDR3 is CASSFSSNYGYTF. CDR3 bases: TGTGCCAGCAGCTTTAGCAGCAACTATGGCTACACCTTC.

The chain uses TRBV7-8 and TRBJ2-1, with 8 bases lining up with TRBD1. With V trimmed by 5 bases and J by 7 bases, 7 bases remained unmatched. The CDR3 is 14 amino acids. In germline, CDR1 is SGHVS, CDR2 FQNEAQ. The CDR3 here is CASSRDRGGNEQFF. The CDR3 bases are TGTGCCAGCAGCCGCGACAGGGGAGGAAATGAGCAGTTCTTC.

This clone came up a few times. The chain couples TRBV14 to TRBJ2-7, with 12 bases lining up with TRBD1. Trimming removed 3 bases from V and 3 bases from J; junction bases left unmatched: 18. The CDR3 runs 20 residues. Germline CDR1 and CDR2: SGHDN and FVKESK. The CDR3 loop reads CASSQGQGAIGVAGGYEQYF. CDR3 DNA sequence: TGTGCCAGCAGCCAGGGACAGGGGGCTATCGGTGTCGCGGGGGGCTACGAGCAGTACTTC.

The chain recombines TRBV14 with TRBJ2-3; 7 bases fit TRBD2. CDR1 is SGHDN, CDR2 FVKESK, per germline. Trimming removed 4 bases from V and 0 bases from J; junction bases left unmatched: 4. CDR3 length: 15 amino acids. CDR3 nucleotide sequence: TGTGCCAGCAGCCGACTAGCTTCTAGCACAGATACGCAGTATTTT. It translates to CASSRLASSTDTQYF.

V is TRBV7-3 and J is TRBJ2-1; 15 bases are shared with TRBD2. CDR3 size: 15 residues. V lost 5 bases and J lost 16; bases outside the gene matches: 12. CDR1 SGHTA and CDR2 FQGTGA come from the germline V gene. CDR3 DNA sequence: TGTGCCAGCAGCCCCCCCGGACTAGCGGGAGGGCCGAGATTCTTC. Translated: CASSPPGLAGGPRFF.

The CDR3 loop is CASRDTSGRIYEQYF. CDR3 DNA: TGTGCCAGCAGGGACACTAGCGGGAGGATCTACGAGCAGTACTTC. This chain uses TRBV6-6 with TRBJ2-7; the match to TRBD2 covers 12 bases. The CDR3 loop spans 15 amino acids. Germline V gives CDR1 MNHNY, CDR2 SVGAGI (reference sequence). With 6 bases clipped from V and 3 bases from J, the junction kept 6 bases outside the gene matches.

The gene calls are TRBV7-2 and TRBJ1-2; 8 bases are a match to TRBD1. Germline lookup yields CDR1 SGHTA and CDR2 FQGNSA. This CDR3 is built from 14 residues. The junction had 2 bases not matched to a gene; V was cut back by 1 base and J by 4 bases. The CDR3 spells CASSLEDRAYGYTF. The DNA of the CDR3 is TGTGCCAGCAGCTTAGAGGACAGGGCCTATGGCTACACCTTC.

This chain joins TRBV28 and TRBJ2-7; D call uncertain. Germline-derived CDR1 and CDR2 are MDHEN and SYDVKM. The CDR3 is 14 residues long. Trimming left V 1 base short and J 0 bases short, with 7 bases between. This chain's CDR3 is CASSLLGRSYEQYF. CDR3 DNA sequence: TGTGCCAGCAGTTTATTGGGCCGCTCCTACGAGCAGTACTTC.

The V gene is TRBV7-9, the J gene TRBJ1-1, with 7 nucleotides matching TRBD1. V gave up 1 base and J gave up 5 bases; unmatched junction bases: 7. Germline V gene data show CDR1 as SEHNR and CDR2 as FQNEAQ (reference sequence). This CDR3 has 15 residues. The CDR3: CASSLDVQGDTEAFF. In DNA, the CDR3 is TGTGCCAGCAGCTTAGATGTGCAGGGGGATACTGAAGCTTTCTTT.

The V and J genes are TRBV6-1 and TRBJ2-7, with TRBD2 matching over 10 bases. The CDR3 has 14 residues. Germline V CDR1 and CDR2: MNHNS, SASEGT. Unmatched junction bases numbered 7, after V lost 10 bases and J lost 1 base. CDR3 nucleotides: TGTGCCACCACTTTAGCGGGGGGTTCCTACGAGCAGTACTTC. It yields the protein CATTLAGGSYEQYF.

This clone was counted a single time. J is TRBJ2-2 and V is TRBV11-3; 10 positions agree with TRBD2. Germline lookup yields CDR1 SGHNT and CDR2 YENEEA. V trimming: 4 bases; J trimming: 4 bases; junction bases outside the gene matches: 9. The CDR3 totals 17 residues. The DNA for the CDR3 is TGTGCCAGCAGCTCCGCTTTGGTAGCGGGAGGCACCGGGGAGCTGTTTTTT. Amino acids: CASSSALVAGGTGELFF.

CDR3 protein: CASSIIGPTGKPNYGYTF. Written as DNA, the CDR3 is TGTGCCAGCAGCATAATAGGGCCGACAGGGAAACCGAATTATGGCTACACCTTC. V is TRBV13 and J is TRBJ1-2; 7 bases are a match to TRBD1. The CDR3 runs 18 residues. CDR1 and CDR2 from the germline V gene are PRHDT and FYEKMQ (reference sequence). V was pared by 5 bases and J by 5 bases, with 20 bases of the junction left unmatched.

The chain recombines TRBV29-1 with TRBJ2-5, with 9 positions matching TRBD2. The trim removed 6 bases at V and 5 bases at J, leaving 10 bases unmatched. CDR3 size: 14 residues. Germline lookup yields CDR1 SQVTM and CDR2 ANQGSEA. The CDR3 DNA is TGCAGCGTGGATAGCGGGAGTCTAGGGGAGACCCAGTACTTC. Its translation is CSVDSGSLGETQYF.

The gene calls are TRBV30 and TRBJ2-3, with D tentatively TRBD2 (5 bases). The CDR3 covers 12 residues. Germline CDR1 GTSNPN, CDR2 SVGIG (reference sequence). Trimming shortened V by 4 bases and J by 1 base, and 6 bases separated the two germline ends. CDR3 DNA sequence: TGTGCCTGGAACGGGGGCACAGATACGCAGTATTTT. This translates into CAWNGGTDTQYF.

This chain uses TRBV19 with TRBJ1-3, with a weak D call TRBD1 (6 bases). Trimming pared 5 bases from V and 4 bases from J, leaving 15 bases between. The CDR3 is made up of 15 amino acids. Looked up from germline, CDR1 is LNHDA and CDR2 is SQIVND (reference sequence). CDR3 bases: TGTGCCAGTAGTTTTTACAGGGTATCCGGAAACACCATATATTTT. Residues: CASSFYRVSGNTIYF.

This clone was picked up one time. The chain couples TRBV7-2 to TRBJ2-1; perhaps TRBD2 as D (6 bases). The CDR3 totals 15 residues. Germline-derived CDR1 and CDR2 are SGHTA and FQGNSA. V was trimmed by 5 bases and J by 4 bases, leaving 15 bases between them. The CDR3 nucleotides are TGTGCCAGCAGCCTCCAGCGGGCCGAGTACAATGAGCAGTTCTTC. This gives the protein CASSLQRAEYNEQFF.